The rows below give T cell receptor beta chains drawn from one sample of a study of CXCR3-negative and CXCR3-positive naive CD8 T cells. TCRdb re-called the 5' RACE reads; every CDR3 protein appears as one record, without DNA. This sample contains fewer than 80,000 distinct CDR3 sequences. Sequenced: naive CXCR3- CD8+ T cells from blood. All receptors derive from a human donor in good health. Some clones in this sample may be carry-over from other donors' samples. CDR3s include the opening cysteine and the closing phenylalanine or tryptophan.

TRBJ2-1 | TRBV28 | CASSLTAQGIDEQFF
TRBJ2-6 | TRBV7-9 | CASSPSPGSGANVLTF
TRBJ2-1 | TRBV12-3/TRBV12-4 | CASSAPTGFPDNEQFF
TRBJ2-7 | TRBV7-9 | CASSLVAQGYEQYF
TRBJ2-1 | TRBV12-3/TRBV12-4 | CASWGGSHSYNEQFF
TRBJ2-7 | TRBV5-1 | CASSSKSQGTYEQYF
TRBJ2-3 | TRBV9 | CASSPRDAPDTQYF
TRBJ2-1 | TRBV12-3/TRBV12-4 | CASSGDSFYNEQFF
TRBJ2-1 | TRBV4-2 | CASTQDGGSYNEQFF
TRBJ2-5 | TRBV7-9 | CASSSRGARTQETQYF
TRBJ1-5 | TRBV12-3/TRBV12-4 | CASSEGLSNQPQHF
TRBJ1-1 | TRBV5-1 | CASSLARGEGGEAFF
TRBJ1-5 | TRBV25-1 | CASSAAGGFQPQHF
TRBJ2-3 | TRBV7-9 | CASSPTLAGEADTQYF
TRBJ2-2 | TRBV25-1 | CASSEWGNTGELFF
TRBJ2-2 | TRBV4-3 | CASSQPGRGQGNTGELFF
TRBJ2-5 | TRBV19 | CASSISPGEETQYF
TRBJ2-7 | TRBV11-3 | CASSATGAPYEQYF
TRBJ2-2 | TRBV11-2 | CASSFGLAGGTGELFF
TRBJ2-2 | TRBV5-1 | CASSEPNTGELFF
TRBJ2-1 | TRBV14 | CASSQVGGAYNEQFF
TRBJ2-5 | TRBV23-1 | CAKHPGHSQETQYF